This T cell receptor (beta chain) was retrieved from a study of shared clonotypes between healthy human individuals. Sorted-subset replicate PCRs used approximately 200 ng of genomic DNA. This amount corresponded to 33,000 or so T cell genomes. Original processing notes: ImmunoSEQ junction-only sequences lacked quality scores, so their filtering differed. Profiled with immunoSEQ multiplex PCR; TCRdb holds only in-frame clones, not every one. The D gene and trimming were derived from the DNA, and the V and J assignments and clone size from that table. The table records about 1.1 million clones, approximately 80% of them present only once. Germline CDR1 MNHNS, CDR2 SASEGT. The CDR3 is 18 amino acids. V lost 4 bases and J lost 5, with 26 bases in between.

The receptor's source is a man between 18 and 29 years old in good health. Some clones in this sample may be carry-over from other donors' samples. Input material: memory CD4+ T cells from PBMCs. Specified subset: CD45RA-negative fraction. The V call is TRBV6-1, the J call TRBJ1-2; D is unclear. CDR3 residues: CASSAVRSKAAGNYGYTF. Here the CDR3 DNA reads TGTGCCAGCAGTGCGGTGAGGTCGAAGGCAGCCGGGAATTATGGCTACACCTTC.